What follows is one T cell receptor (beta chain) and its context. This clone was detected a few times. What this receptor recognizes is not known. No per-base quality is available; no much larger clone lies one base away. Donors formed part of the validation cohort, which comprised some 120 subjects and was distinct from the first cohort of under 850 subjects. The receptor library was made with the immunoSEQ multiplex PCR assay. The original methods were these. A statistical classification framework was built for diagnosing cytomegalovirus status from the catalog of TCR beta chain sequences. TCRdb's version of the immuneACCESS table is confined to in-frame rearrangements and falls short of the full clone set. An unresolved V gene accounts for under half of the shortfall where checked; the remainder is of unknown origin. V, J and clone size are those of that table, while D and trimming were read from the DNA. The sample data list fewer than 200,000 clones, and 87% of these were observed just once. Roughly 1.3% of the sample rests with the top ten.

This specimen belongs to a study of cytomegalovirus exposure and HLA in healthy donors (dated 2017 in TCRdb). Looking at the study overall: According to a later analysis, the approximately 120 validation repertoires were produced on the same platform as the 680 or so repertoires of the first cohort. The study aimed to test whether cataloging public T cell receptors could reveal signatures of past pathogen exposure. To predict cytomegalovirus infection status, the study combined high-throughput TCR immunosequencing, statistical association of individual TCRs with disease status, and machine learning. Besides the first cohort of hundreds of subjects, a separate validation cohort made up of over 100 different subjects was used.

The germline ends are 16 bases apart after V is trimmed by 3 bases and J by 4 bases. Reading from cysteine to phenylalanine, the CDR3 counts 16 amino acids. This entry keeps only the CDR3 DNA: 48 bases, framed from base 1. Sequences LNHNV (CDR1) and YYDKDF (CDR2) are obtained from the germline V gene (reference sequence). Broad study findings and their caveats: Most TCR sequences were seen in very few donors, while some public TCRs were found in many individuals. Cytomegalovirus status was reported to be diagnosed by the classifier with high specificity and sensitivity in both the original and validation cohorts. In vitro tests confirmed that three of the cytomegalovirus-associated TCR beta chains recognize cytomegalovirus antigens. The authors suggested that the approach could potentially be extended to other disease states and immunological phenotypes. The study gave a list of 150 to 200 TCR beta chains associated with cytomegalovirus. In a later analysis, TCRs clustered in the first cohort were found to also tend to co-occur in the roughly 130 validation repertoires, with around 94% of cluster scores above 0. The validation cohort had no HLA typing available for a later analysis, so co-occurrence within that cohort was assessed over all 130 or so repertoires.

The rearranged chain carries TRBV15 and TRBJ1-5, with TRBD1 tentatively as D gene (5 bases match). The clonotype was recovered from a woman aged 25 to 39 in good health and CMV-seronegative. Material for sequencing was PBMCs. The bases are TGTGCCACCAGCAGTGGAATTGGGGGGTTAAATCAGCCCCAGCATTTT. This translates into CATSSGIGGLNQPQHF.